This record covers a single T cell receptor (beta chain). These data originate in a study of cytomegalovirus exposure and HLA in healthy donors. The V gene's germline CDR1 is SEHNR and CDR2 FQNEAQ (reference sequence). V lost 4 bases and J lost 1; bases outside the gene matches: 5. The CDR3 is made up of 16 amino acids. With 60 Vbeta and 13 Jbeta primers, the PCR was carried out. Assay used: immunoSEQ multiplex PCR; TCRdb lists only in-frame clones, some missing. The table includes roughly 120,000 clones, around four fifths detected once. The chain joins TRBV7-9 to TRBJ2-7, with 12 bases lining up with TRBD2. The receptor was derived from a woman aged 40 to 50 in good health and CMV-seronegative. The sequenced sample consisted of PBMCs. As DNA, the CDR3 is TGTGCCAGCAGCTGGGGACTAGCGGGCAAATCCTACGAGCAGTACTTC. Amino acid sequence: CASSWGLAGKSYEQYF.